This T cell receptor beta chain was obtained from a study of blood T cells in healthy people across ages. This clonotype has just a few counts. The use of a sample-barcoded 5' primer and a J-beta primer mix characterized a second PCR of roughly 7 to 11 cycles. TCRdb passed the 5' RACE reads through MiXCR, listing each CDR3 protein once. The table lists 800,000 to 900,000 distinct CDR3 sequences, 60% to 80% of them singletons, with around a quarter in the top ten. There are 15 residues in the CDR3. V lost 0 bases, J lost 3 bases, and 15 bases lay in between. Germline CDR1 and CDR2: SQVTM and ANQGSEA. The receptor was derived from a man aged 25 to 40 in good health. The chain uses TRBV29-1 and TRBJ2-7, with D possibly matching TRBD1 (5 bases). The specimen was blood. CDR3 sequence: CSVEDVGQGDYEQYF. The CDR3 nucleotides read TGCAGCGTTGAAGATGTCGGACAAGGGGACTACGAGCAGTACTTC.